This T cell receptor beta chain was sequenced during a study of T cell repertoires in cytomegalovirus infection. The overall study: HLA-B-restricted CMV epitopes that are well studied were used alongside recently identified HLA-C-restricted ones. Indications came from public TCR beta signatures; they pointed to CMV infection and to a matching HLA type. Study observations and caveats: Cumulative public TCR beta family frequency identified CMV carriers with the relevant HLA. Predominance within the ex vivo response was attributable to HLA-C-restricted CMV-specific TCR beta clonotypes.

TCRdb re-called the reads with MiXCR, one entry per CDR3 protein. The sample shows about 740,000 distinct CDR3 sequences, around a third of them seen only once. A note on this clonotype: Its antigen is currently unknown.

Sequences were derived from cultured PBMCs, sampled from culture after CMV antigen stimulation. This clonotype was obtained from a human donor in good health (CMV status not recorded). Some clones in this sample may be carry-over from other donors' samples.

The CDR3 DNA follows: TGTGCCAGCAGTTACTACGCAAACTACGAGCAGTACTTC. It translates to CASSYYANYEQYF. This rearrangement joins TRBV6-5 to TRBJ2-7; no clear D gene. The germline CDR1 and CDR2 sequences are MNHEY and SVGAGI. The CDR3 length is 13 residues. V was clipped by 1 base and J by 3 bases, with 7 bases between them.